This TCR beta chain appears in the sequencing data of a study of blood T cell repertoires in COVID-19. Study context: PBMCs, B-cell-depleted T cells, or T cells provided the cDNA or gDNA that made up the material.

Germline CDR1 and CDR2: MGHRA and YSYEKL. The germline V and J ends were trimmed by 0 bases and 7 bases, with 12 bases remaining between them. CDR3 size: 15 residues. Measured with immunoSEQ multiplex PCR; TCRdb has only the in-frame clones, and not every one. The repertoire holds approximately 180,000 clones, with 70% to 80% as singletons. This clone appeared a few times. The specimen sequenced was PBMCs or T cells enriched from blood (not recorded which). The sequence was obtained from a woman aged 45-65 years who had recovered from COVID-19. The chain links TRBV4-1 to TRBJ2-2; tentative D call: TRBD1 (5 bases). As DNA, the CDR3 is TGCGCCAGCAGCCAAGATGCAGGGTTTCGCGGGGAGCTGTTTTTT. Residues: CASSQDAGFRGELFF.